The T cell receptor beta chain under discussion was sequenced for a study of blood T cells in healthy people across ages. Study-level points and caveats: The unknown donor CMV status may have confounded expanded clonotype changes. Both higher diversity and more naive CD4+ cells marked long-lived donors when set against aged donors.

Concerning this clonotype: Antigen specificity is unknown.

The CDR3 is made up of 15 amino acids. Germline lookup yields CDR1 SEHNR and CDR2 FQNEAQ (reference sequence). A sample-barcoded 5' primer and a J-beta primer mix were used in a second PCR of roughly 7 to 11 cycles. Via MiXCR, TCRdb re-called the 5' RACE reads, giving one row per CDR3 protein. The profile shows just under 750,000 distinct CDR3 sequences, 22% of them singletons. Every sample gave at least 5 micrograms of total RNA when it was extracted. The sequence derives from a man between 65 and 80 years old in good health. The chain recombines TRBV7-9 with TRBJ2-7; 10 bases align to TRBD2. The J call may be wrong; the DNA end is better matched by TRBJ2-1. Sequenced material: blood. CDR3 protein: CASSWGASGRDEQFF. The CDR3 nucleotides are TGTGCCAGCAGCTGGGGGGCTAGCGGGAGAGATGAGCAGTTCTTC.